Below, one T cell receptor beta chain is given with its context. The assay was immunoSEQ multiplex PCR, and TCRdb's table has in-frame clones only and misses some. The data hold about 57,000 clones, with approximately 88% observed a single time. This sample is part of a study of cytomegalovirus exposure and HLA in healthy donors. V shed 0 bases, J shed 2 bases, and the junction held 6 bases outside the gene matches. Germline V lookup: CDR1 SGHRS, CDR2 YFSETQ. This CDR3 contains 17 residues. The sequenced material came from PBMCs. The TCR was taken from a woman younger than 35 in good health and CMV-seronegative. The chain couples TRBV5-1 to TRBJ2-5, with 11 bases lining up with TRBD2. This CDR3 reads CASSLGLAGSDQETQYF. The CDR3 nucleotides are TGCGCCAGCAGCTTGGGACTAGCGGGAAGCGATCAAGAGACCCAGTACTTC.